The T cell receptor (beta chain) under discussion was sequenced for a study of cytomegalovirus exposure and HLA in healthy donors. In the study overall: There were 100 million to 120 million unique TCR beta sequences, drawn from 180 million or so T cells, in an earlier analysis.

The PCR contained 60 Vbeta and 13 Jbeta primers. Some clones are missing from TCRdb's copy, which holds only in-frame ones; the method was immunoSEQ multiplex PCR. The sample totals 120,000 to 150,000 clones. CDR1 is SGHVS, CDR2 FQNEAQ, per germline. Trimming shortened V by 3 bases and J by 1 base, and 12 bases separated the two germline ends. This CDR3 region has 15 residues. The TCR originated in a woman between 18 and 30 years old in good health and CMV-seronegative. The chain links TRBV7-8 to TRBJ1-2, with D possibly being TRBD1 (6 bases). Sequenced material: PBMCs. The CDR3 DNA reads TGTGCCAGCAGCTTTGGGGGGGCGGGTAACTATGGCTACACCTTC. It yields the protein CASSFGGAGNYGYTF.